Presented here are 18 T cell receptor beta chains from one specimen sequenced in a study of blood T cell repertoires in COVID-19. Generated by immunoSEQ multiplex PCR, the TCRdb table keeps only in-frame clones and is missing some. The table records 250,000 or so clones, around 88% of them present only once. Sequences were obtained from peripheral blood. The receptors come from a woman aged 25 to 39 with COVID-19, enrolled during active disease.

The rearrangement uses TRBV7-2 and TRBJ1-1; TRBD1 matches at 9 bases. This CDR3 spans 17 amino acids. The junction had 11 bases not matched to a gene; V was cut back by 6 bases and J by 0 bases. The germline gives CDR1 SGHTA, CDR2 FQGNSA. Here the CDR3 DNA reads TGTGCCAGCAGTTTCACGGGACAGGGATTCATGAACACTGAAGCTTTCTTT. It yields the protein CASSFTGQGFMNTEAFF.

This chain connects TRBV7-6 to TRBJ2-2, with 7 bases that match TRBD2. The ends lost 5 bases at V and 3 bases at J; junction bases unmatched: 15. In germline, CDR1 is SGHVS, CDR2 FNYEAQ. CDR3 length: 18 amino acids. Here the CDR3 DNA reads TGTGCCAGCAGCCCGGGGAAAGGGAAACTAGCGTACACCGGGGAGCTGTTTTTT. It yields the protein CASSPGKGKLAYTGELFF. Full variable domain (rest looked up from reference TRBV7-6 and TRBJ2-2): GAGVSQSPRYKVTKRGQDVALRCDPISGHVSLYWYRQALGQGPEFLTYFNYEAQQDKSGLPNDRFSAERPEGSISTLTIQRTEQRDSAMYRCASSPGKGKLAYTGELFFGEGSRLTVL.

The chain links TRBV12-5 to TRBJ1-1; D is possibly TRBD1 (6 bases). The CDR3 runs 14 residues. CDR1 LGHNT and CDR2 FRNRAP come from the germline V gene. Trimming took 3 bases from V and 1 from J, leaving 9 bases between them. CDR3 sequence reads: CASGFGQTNTEAFF. DNA of the CDR3: TGTGCTAGTGGTTTTGGACAGACGAACACTGAAGCTTTCTTT.

The sample holds one count of this clone. CDR3 residues: CASSLSGETQYF. The DNA of the CDR3 is TGTGCCAGCAGTTTATCCGGGGAGACCCAGTACTTC. The chain has TRBV27 and TRBJ2-5, with unresolved D. Germline values: CDR1 MNHEY, CDR2 SMNVEV (reference sequence). The CDR3 extends over 12 amino acids. Trimming removed 0 bases from V and 5 bases from J, with 4 bases in between.

The chain links TRBV2 to TRBJ2-1; 8 positions match TRBD1. Germline assignment: CDR1 SNHLY and CDR2 FYNNEI. The ends lost 3 bases at V and 8 bases at J; junction bases unmatched: 9. The CDR3 covers 15 residues. CDR3 nucleotides: TGTGCCAGCAGTGATGGTTGGCAGGGGGCGGATGAGCAGTTCTTC. Its translation is CASSDGWQGADEQFF.

This sequence joins TRBV3-1 (or the pseudogene TRBV3-2) and TRBJ2-3, with 8 positions matching TRBD2. The length of the CDR3 is 18 residues. J lost 2 bases, V lost 4 bases, and 14 bases had no gene match. Germline lookup yields CDR1 LGHDT and CDR2 YNNKEL (reference sequence). The CDR3 DNA follows: TGTGCCAGCAGCCTAAAAGGGCTGGCGGGGGGAATCACAGATACGCAGTATTTT. This sequence encodes CASSLKGLAGGITDTQYF.

V and J are TRBV10-3 and TRBJ2-3; TRBD2 matches at 7 bases. V was pared by 7 bases and J by 1 base, with 5 bases of the junction left unmatched. Germline V gene sequence: CDR1 ENHRY, CDR2 SYGVKD. The CDR3 has 14 residues. The CDR3 nucleotides are TGTGCCATCACTGTGAGCGGGGGCACAGATACGCAGTATTTT. Protein sequence: CAITVSGGTDTQYF.

The chain links TRBV30 to TRBJ1-3, with 7 bases matching TRBD1. Germline V gene lookup returns CDR1 GTSNPN and CDR2 SVGIG (reference sequence). V lost 0 bases, J lost 3 bases, and 5 bases stayed unmatched. The CDR3 covers 15 residues. CDR3 nucleotide sequence: TGTGCCTGGAGTGTACCGGGGACAGATGGAAACACCATATATTTT. Protein product: CAWSVPGTDGNTIYF.

The chain recombines TRBV6-6 with TRBJ1-4; TRBD1 agrees at 9 bases. The ends lost 6 bases at V and 8 bases at J; junction bases unmatched: 4. Per the germline V gene, CDR1 is MNHNY and CDR2 is SVGAGI (reference sequence). The CDR3 is 13 residues long. In nucleotides, the CDR3 is TGTGCCAGCAGGTGGGACAGGGCCGAAAAACTGTTTTTT. Protein sequence: CASRWDRAEKLFF.

V is TRBV10-1 and J is TRBJ2-3; D is unresolved. Germline V lookup: CDR1 WNHNN, CDR2 SYGVQD (reference sequence). The germline V and J ends were trimmed by 3 bases and 1 base, with 14 bases remaining between them. CDR3 size: 16 residues. The CDR3 here is CASSDDGQRRTDTQYF. The CDR3 DNA is TGCGCCAGCAGTGATGACGGCCAGCGCCGCACAGATACGCAGTATTTT.

This chain uses TRBV2 with TRBJ2-1, with D possibly TRBD2 on 6 matching bases. CDR3 length: 17 residues. CDR1 and CDR2 (germline): SNHLY, FYNNEI. V was cut by 0 bases and J by 9 bases, with 21 bases left in between. CDR3 DNA: TGTGCCAGCAGTGAAGCGCTCGGAGGAACGGGAGAGGTTGAGCAGTTCTTC. Protein: CASSEALGGTGEVEQFF.

This chain connects TRBV7-6 to TRBJ1-5; D uncertain. Trimming took 1 base from V and 3 from J, leaving 10 bases between them. The CDR3 totals 15 residues. From germline, CDR1 is SGHVS and CDR2 FNYEAQ. The CDR3 reads CASSLEPGFNQPQHF. The CDR3 nucleotides read TGTGCCAGCAGCTTAGAACCCGGGTTCAATCAGCCCCAGCATTTT.

This chain joins TRBV7-9 and TRBJ2-7, with D hard to call. In germline, CDR1 is SEHNR, CDR2 FQNEAQ (reference sequence). V lost 3 bases, J lost 2 bases, and 8 bases lay in between. CDR3 size: 13 residues. The CDR3 sequence is CASSLADTYEQYF. CDR3 nucleotide sequence: TGTGCCAGCAGCTTGGCGGATACCTACGAGCAGTACTTC.

The CDR3 DNA is TGTGCCAGCATTGGGCCCGGGGATTATGGCTACACCTTC. Amino acids: CASIGPGDYGYTF. The rearrangement links TRBV6-5 to TRBJ1-2; D gene unclear. The germline V and J ends were trimmed by 7 bases and 5 bases, with 14 bases remaining between them. Germline values: CDR1 MNHEY, CDR2 SVGAGI. This CDR3 spans 13 amino acids.

The CDR3 nucleotides read TGTGCCAGCAGCCCGCGGGACAGGGCTTACAATGAGCAGTTCTTC. It translates to CASSPRDRAYNEQFF. The V and J genes are TRBV5-4 and TRBJ2-1; 9 nucleotides line up with TRBD1. Germline V gene data show CDR1 as SGHNT and CDR2 as YYREEE (reference sequence). Losses at the gene ends were 4 bases for V and 4 bases for J; bases not matched to a gene: 6. This CDR3 has 15 amino acids.

The V gene is TRBV24-1, the J gene TRBJ2-2, with D possibly being TRBD2 (5 bases). V gave up 4 bases and J gave up 7 bases, with 9 bases separating them. From germline, CDR1 is KGHDR and CDR2 SFDVKD. The CDR3 runs 13 residues. CDR3 DNA: TGTGCCACCAGTGAACGGGGTCACGGGGAGCTGTTTTTT. Protein: CATSERGHGELFF.

The gene calls are TRBV21-1 and TRBJ1-2; the table's D gene call, TRBD1, was not cross checked with the DNA. TRBV21-1 represents a pseudogene. CDR3 length equals 20 residues. DNA for the CDR3: TGTGCCAGCAGCAAAGTGGTTTTTGGTTTCGTGGGACAGCTTTGGTATGGCTACACCTTC. Its translation: CASSKVVFGFVGQLWYGYTF.

The gene calls are TRBV14 and TRBJ2-5; the D gene is possibly TRBD2 (5 bases). Per germline, CDR1 SGHDN and CDR2 FVKESK. V lost 1 base and J lost 5, with 5 bases in between. CDR3 length: 12 residues. This chain's CDR3 is CASSQGRETQYF. Here the CDR3 DNA reads TGTGCCAGCAGCCAAGGGAGGGAGACCCAGTACTTC.